Listed below are T cell receptor beta chains from one sample, sequenced in a study of T-cell memory formation after mild COVID-19. TCRdb re-analysed the 5' RACE reads in MiXCR, keeping a single row per CDR3 protein. The profile covers about 250,000 distinct CDR3 sequences, with roughly 15% appearing a single time and more than 2% taken by the ten largest. Sequencing was performed on PBMCs or a T cell subset sorted from them (not recorded which). These receptors all come from an adult woman who had mild COVID-19 (a few samples of this study predate the infection). Cell type and time point are not known. Each CDR3 is given with its conserved first and last residue. Each record gives: clone size, V gene, J gene, D gene, CDR3 DNA, CDR3 protein. The D gene is left open where the match is weak. Expanded clones get a size class; other rows say once, few or many, or leave the size out.

>-|TRBV9|TRBJ2-7|-
TGTGCCAGCAGCGTCGGGACGGCCAGCTCCTACGAGCAGTACTTC
CASSVGTASSYEQYF
>few|TRBV5-1|TRBJ1-1|-
TGCGCCAGCAGCTTGGATGACGGGCCTTATTCTCAAGCTTTCTTT
CASSLDDGPYSQAFF
>few|TRBV4-3|TRBJ2-3|TRBD1
TGCGCCAGCAGTTTTGGAGGACAGGGGACAGATACGCAGTATTTT
CASSFGGQGTDTQYF
>few|TRBV6-5|TRBJ2-1|-
TGTGCCAGCAGTTACTCAGGGTCTCGGATGTACTACAATGAGCAGTTCTTC
CASSYSGSRMYYNEQFF
>many|TRBV5-1|TRBJ2-6|-
TGCGCCAGCAGCCCCTTCCCCTCTGGGGCCAACGTCCTGACTTTC
CASSPFPSGANVLTF
>few|TRBV4-1|TRBJ2-3|-
TGCGCCAGCAGCCAAGGTTGGGGGGGCATCCGCACAGATACGCAGTATTTT
CASSQGWGGIRTDTQYF
>many|TRBV6-2/TRBV6-3|TRBJ2-1|TRBD2
TGTGCCAGCAGTTACCTTAATCTAGCGGGCGGCCTAGTGGGCTACAATGAGCAGTTCTTC
CASSYLNLAGGLVGYNEQFF
>-|TRBV6-5|TRBJ2-6|-
TGTGCCAGCAGTTTTTCAGTGAACTCTGGGGCCAACGTCCTGACTTTC
CASSFSVNSGANVLTF
>few|TRBV6-6|TRBJ1-5|-
TGTGCCAGCAGTGCGGGAGGACAGCCCCAGCATTTT
CASSAGGQPQHF
>-|TRBV18|TRBJ1-4|TRBD1
TGTGCCAGCTCACCACCGAGGGACAGGGCTGAAAAACTGTTTTTT
CASSPPRDRAEKLFF
>few|TRBV29-1|TRBJ1-1|-
TGCAGCGTTGACGGGGTGGTACGGACTGAAGCTTTCTTT
CSVDGVVRTEAFF
>many|TRBV11-2|TRBJ2-3|-
TGTGCCAGCAGCTTAGATCTGAGCACAGATACGCAGTATTTT
CASSLDLSTDTQYF
>once|TRBV23-1|TRBJ2-1|-
TGCGCCAGCAGTCAAGCGACTCCCGCGGGTCGGTTGCGGAATAACAATGAGCAGTTCTTC
CASSQATPAGRLRNNNEQFF
>few|TRBV25-1|TRBJ2-5|-
TGTGCCAGCAGTGATCAGACAGTGCGAGTCGAGACCCAGTACTTC
CASSDQTVRVETQYF
>-|TRBV5-4|TRBJ2-1|-
TGTGCCAGCAGCTCCCGCGGGGACAGCGACAATGAGCAGTTCTTC
CASSSRGDSDNEQFF
>-|TRBV7-9|TRBJ1-2|TRBD1
TGTGCCAGCAGTTACGGACAGGGGGCCTACACCTTC
CASSYGQGAYTF
>many|TRBV5-5|TRBJ2-2|TRBD1
TGTGCCAGCAGCTGGACAGGGGCCATGAACACCGGGGAGCTGTTTTTT
CASSWTGAMNTGELFF
>few|TRBV18|TRBJ1-5|TRBD1
TGTGCCAGCTCAGTACGCCCGGGACAGGGGGCCAGTAGCAATCAGCCCCAGCATTTT
CASSVRPGQGASSNQPQHF
>few|TRBV5-1|TRBJ1-2|TRBD1
TGCGCCAGCAGCTCACAGGGGGCGCGCGGGTCTGAAGGCTACACCTTC
CASSSQGARGSEGYTF
>many|TRBV5-1|TRBJ2-5|TRBD2
TGCGCCAGCAGCTCGTCCGGGACTAGCGGGGGGCAAGAGACCCAGTACTTC
CASSSSGTSGGQETQYF
>few|TRBV24-1|TRBJ2-5|-
TGTGCCACCAGTGCCGGGAGCAAGGAGACCCAGTACTTC
CATSAGSKETQYF
>few|TRBV6-6|TRBJ1-1|-
TGTGCCAGCAGAGACCCTCGTGGGTCGGGCACTGAAGCTTTCTTT
CASRDPRGSGTEAFF
>-|TRBV12-3/TRBV12-4|TRBJ1-5|-
TGTGCCAGCAGCCCCACAGGAAACTATCAGCCCCAGCATTTT
CASSPTGNYQPQHF
>-|TRBV5-1|TRBJ1-6|-
TGCGCCAGCAGCTGGTTACAGGGCCCTTCACCCCTCCACTTT
CASSWLQGPSPLHF
>few|TRBV7-6|TRBJ2-7|TRBD1
TGTGCCAGCAGCTTTCGGGCCCGGGACAGGGCGTACGAGCAGTACTTC
CASSFRARDRAYEQYF